The clone carrying this TCR beta chain appeared a few times. Its antigen is currently unknown. TCRdb analysed the RT-PCR reads with MiXCR anew, one entry per CDR3 protein. The sample holds hundreds of thousands of distinct CDR3 sequences, approximately 15% seen once. The entry originates in a study of response to subunit inactivated influenza vaccine. Germline-derived CDR1 and CDR2 are GTSNPN and SVGIG (reference sequence). The length of the CDR3 is 15 residues. The ends were cut back, 1 base at V and 0 bases at J, with 7 bases in the middle. Study-level points and caveats: That few new T cells are recruited by each seasonal influenza vaccination was the authors' suggestion.

Source: CD4+ T cells sorted from PBMCs, taken less than 30 months after vaccination. The receptor was isolated from a man aged 50-75 years who received an inactivated influenza vaccine. This chain uses TRBV30 with TRBJ2-6; D gene ambiguous. DNA of the CDR3: TGTGCCTGGAGTGGACCCAGCTCTGGGGCCAACGTCCTGACTTTC. This translates into CAWSGPSSGANVLTF. Together with reference TRBV30 and TRBJ2-6, the CDR3 gives the full variable domain: SQTIHQWPATLVQPVGSPLSLECTVEGTSNPNLYWYRQAAGRGLQLLFYSVGIGQISSEVPQNLSASRPQDRQFILSSKKLLLSDSGFYLCAWSGPSSGANVLTFGAGSRLTVL.